This T cell receptor beta chain is drawn from a study of beta chain features in type 1 diabetes. Study-wide results and caveats: The study left unresolved whether HLA type influences TCRB rearrangement. PCR might pick shorter templates more often, in the same way for patients and controls. A moderate, significant TCRB CDR3 shortening appeared in type 1 diabetes across four CD4+ subsets.

Reverse transcription of all isolated RNA meant that expressed TCRB transcripts were sequenced. Sequencing used immunoSEQ multiplex PCR; TCRdb keeps in-frame clones, though not all of them. The sample has over 200,000 clones, about 11% seen once. The length of the CDR3 is 14 residues. Trimming stripped 4 bases from V and 4 bases from J, with 14 bases between. The germline gives CDR1 SGHRS, CDR2 YFSETQ. With regard to this clone: No antigen is known for it.

The receptor was isolated from a man aged 25-45 years with type 1 diabetes. This sequence joins TRBV5-1 and TRBJ2-5, with a weak D call TRBD2 (5 bases). The sequencing sample was made of naive CD4+ T cells from blood. CDR3 sequence (DNA): TGCGCCAGCAGCATGACTGGGAGCGGAGAGACCCAGTACTTC. It encodes CASSMTGSGETQYF.